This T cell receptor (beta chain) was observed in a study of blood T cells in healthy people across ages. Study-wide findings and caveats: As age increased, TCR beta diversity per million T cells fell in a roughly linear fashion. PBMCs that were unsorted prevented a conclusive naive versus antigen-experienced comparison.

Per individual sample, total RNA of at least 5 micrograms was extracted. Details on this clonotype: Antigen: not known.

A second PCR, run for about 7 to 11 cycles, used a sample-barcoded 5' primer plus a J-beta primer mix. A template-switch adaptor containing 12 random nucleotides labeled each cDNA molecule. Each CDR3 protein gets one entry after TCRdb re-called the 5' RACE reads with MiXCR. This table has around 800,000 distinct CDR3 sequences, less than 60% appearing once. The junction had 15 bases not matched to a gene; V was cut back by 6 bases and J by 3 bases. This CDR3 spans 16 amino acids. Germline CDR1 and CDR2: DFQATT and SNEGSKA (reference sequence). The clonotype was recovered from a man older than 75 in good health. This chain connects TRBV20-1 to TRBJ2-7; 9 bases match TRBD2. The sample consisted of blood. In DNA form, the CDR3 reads TGCAGTGCCGGAGGTAGCGGGGGCCCCCTGTTCTACGAGCAGTACTTC. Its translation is CSAGGSGGPLFYEQYF.